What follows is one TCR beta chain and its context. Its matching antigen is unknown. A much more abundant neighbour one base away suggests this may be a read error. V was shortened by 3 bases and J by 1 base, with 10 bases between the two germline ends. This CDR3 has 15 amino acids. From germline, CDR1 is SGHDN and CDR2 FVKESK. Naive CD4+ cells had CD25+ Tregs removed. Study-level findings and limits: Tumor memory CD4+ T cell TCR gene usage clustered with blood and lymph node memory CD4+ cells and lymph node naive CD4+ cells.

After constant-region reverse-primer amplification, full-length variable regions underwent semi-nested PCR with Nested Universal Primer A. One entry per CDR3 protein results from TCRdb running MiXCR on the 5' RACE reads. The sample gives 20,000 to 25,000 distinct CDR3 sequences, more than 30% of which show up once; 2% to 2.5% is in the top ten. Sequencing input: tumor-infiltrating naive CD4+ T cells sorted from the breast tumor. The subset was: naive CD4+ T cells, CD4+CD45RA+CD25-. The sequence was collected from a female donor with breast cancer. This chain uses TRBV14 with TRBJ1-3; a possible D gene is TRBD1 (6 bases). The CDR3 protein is CASSHRGSSGNTIYF. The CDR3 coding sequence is TGTGCCAGCAGCCACAGGGGTTCGTCTGGAAACACCATATATTTT.